The next 28 T cell receptor beta chains were all read from a single sample in a study of tumor-infiltrating lymphocytes in primary liver carcinoma. Production of TCR beta cDNA used around 500 ng total RNA together with a constant-region primer. Generation of the TCR beta libraries relied on three nested multiplex PCR rounds using slightly modified ARM-PCR. Each of the first two PCR rounds ran approximately 11 cycles with TRBV1-TRBV30 forward and C-beta reverse primers. TCRdb recomputed calls from the multiplex PCR reads with MiXCR, one row per CDR3 protein. In the table there are roughly 200,000 distinct CDR3 sequences, just under 85% of which are singletons. Taking about 20-31 mg of unsorted bulk tissue, the authors co-extracted RNA and DNA. The specimen was tumor tissue from primary liver carcinoma. The origin of the receptors is a man in his forties with primary liver carcinoma and hepatitis B virus infection.

On this clonotype: The missing conserved phenylalanine or tryptophan at the end of this CDR3 makes a read error likely. This sequence joins TRBV7-8 and TRBJ2-5; unclear D gene. This CDR3 contains 14 residues. Germline-derived CDR1 and CDR2 are SGHVS and FQNEAQ. CDR3 sequence reads: CARSLYPLGETQYL. CDR3 nucleotides: TGTGCCAGAAGCTTATACCCCTTAGGCGAGACCCAGTACCTC.

Note on this clonotype: A read error is likely, as this CDR3 ends without the conserved phenylalanine or tryptophan. The V gene is TRBV6-6, the J gene TRBJ2-6, with D possibly matching TRBD2 (6 bases). CDR1 and CDR2 (germline): MNHNY, SVGAGI (reference sequence). V dropped 5 bases and J dropped 3 bases, with 14 bases sitting between them. The CDR3 length is 16 residues. The CDR3 coding sequence is TGTGCCAGCAGTCCGGGACTTTCCTGTGGGGCCAACGTCCTGACTCTC. Protein: CASSPGLSCGANVLTL.

This clonotype has only one observation. The genes are TRBV28 and TRBJ2-5, with a possible D match to TRBD2 (7 bases). This CDR3 contains 13 residues. Germline CDR1 reads MDHEN; CDR2 reads SYDVKM. Trimming pared 10 bases from V and 5 bases from J, leaving 17 bases between. The CDR3: CAIEGGTQETQYF. For the CDR3, the DNA is TGTGCCATTGAGGGGGGGACCCAGGAGACCCAGTACTTC.

The chain uses TRBV29-1 and TRBJ2-3; 7 nucleotides align to TRBD1. Germline CDR1 is SQVTM and CDR2 is ANQGSEA. This CDR3 has 15 amino acids. In DNA form, the CDR3 reads TGCAACGATGAGGGGGCCCCGGGAATCACAGATACGCAGTATTTT. It yields the protein CNDEGAPGITDTQYF.

To note about this clonotype: An end of the junction does not agree with germline; a read error may underlie this. The V and J genes are TRBV11-3 and TRBJ2-3; D call uncertain. There are 12 residues in the CDR3. Germline V gives CDR1 SGHNT, CDR2 YENEEA. The CDR3 sequence is CASIFNEDTQYF. The CDR3 nucleotides are TGTGCCAGCATATTCAATGAAGATACACAGTATTTT. The whole variable domain, remainder taken from reference TRBV11-3 and TRBJ2-3, is EAGVVQSPRYKIIEKKQPVAFWCNPISGHNTLYWYLQNLGQGPELLIRYENEEAVDDSQLPKDRFSAERLKGVDSTLKIQPAELGDSAVYLCASIFNEDTQYFGPGTRLTVL.

Details on this clonotype: Likely a read error: the CDR3 ends without its conserved phenylalanine or tryptophan. Because the CDR3's place on the DNA is in doubt, the DNA is left out and the CDR3 is given as listed by TCRdb. This sequence joins TRBV6-2 or TRBV6-3 and TRBJ2-4. Germline-derived CDR1 and CDR2 are MNHEY and SVGEGT. The CDR3 spans 14 amino acids, including both terminal residues. CDR3 sequence: CASSYVGWKNIQYI.

Comments on this clonotype: One end of the junction fails to match germline, which may point to a read error. The rearrangement joins TRBV5-1 to TRBJ2-3, with D perhaps TRBD2 (7 bases). CDR1 and CDR2 from the germline V gene are SGHRS and YFSETQ. This CDR3 comprises 17 residues. In DNA, the CDR3 is TGCGCCAACAGCTTGATCCTGGGGGCGGGAGTTGGAGATACGCAGTATTTT. Its protein is CANSLILGAGVGDTQYF.

Regarding this clonotype: A junction end diverges from the germline sequence, so it may reflect a read error. The rearrangement joins TRBV29-1 to TRBJ2-3; 8 positions match TRBD2. CDR1 SQVTM and CDR2 ANQGSEA come from the germline V gene. CDR3 size: 13 residues. This CDR3 reads CSGTLSGGDTQYF. The CDR3 DNA reads as TGTAGCGGTACCCTATCGGGAGGGGATACGCAGTATTTT.

A word on this clonotype: A much bigger clone sits one base away, suggesting this may be a read error. This chain joins TRBV5-1 and TRBJ2-2; no definite D call. The CDR3 has 11 amino acids. Germline V gene data show CDR1 as SGHRS and CDR2 as YFSETQ. Trimming removed 6 bases at V and 4 bases at J, with 4 bases between. As DNA, the CDR3 is TGCGCCAGCATCATCACCGGGGAGCTGTTTTTT. Amino acid sequence: CASIITGELFF. Using reference TRBV5-1 and TRBJ2-2 for the parts outside the CDR3, the full variable domain is KAGVTQTPRYLIKTRGQQVTLSCSPISGHRSVSWYQQTPGQGLQFLFEYFSETQRNKGNFPGRFSGRQFSNSRSEMNVSTLELGDSALYLCASIITGELFFGEGSRLTVL.

As for this clonotype: At one end the junction does not follow the germline gene, possibly because of a read error. CDR3 bases: TGCGCCAGCAGCCAAGATTTAGAGCAGGGACCTATCAATAAGCAGTTCTTC. This codes for CASSQDLEQGPINKQFF. The J gene is TRBJ2-1, the V gene TRBV4-3, with D tentatively TRBD1 or TRBD2 (5 bases each). Germline lookup yields CDR1 LGHNA and CDR2 YSLEER. This CDR3 has 17 amino acids.

Notes on this clonotype: This CDR3 is missing its conserved last phenylalanine or tryptophan, likely due to a read error. V is TRBV5-5 and J is TRBJ1-2; D gene unclear. With 5 bases removed from V and 4 bases from J, the gap between germline ends came to 9 bases. CDR1 and CDR2 from the germline V gene are SGHKS and YYEKEE (reference sequence). This CDR3 spans 12 amino acids. The CDR3 DNA sequence: TGTGCCAGCAGTTACGCGGGCTATGGCTACACCATC. Protein: CASSYAGYGYTI.

The V and J genes are TRBV29-1 and TRBJ1-2; D is ambiguous. The germline CDR1 and CDR2 sequences are SQVTM and ANQGSEA. CDR3 length: 11 amino acids. Trimming removed 6 bases from V and 7 bases from J, with 12 bases in between. The CDR3, as DNA: TGCAGCGTGGAGAGGCATCCTGGCTACACCTTC. Translation gives CSVERHPGYTF. The variable domain in full, completed from reference TRBV29-1 and TRBJ1-2, reads SAVISQKPSRDICQRGTSLTIQCQVDSQVTMMFWYRQQPGQSLTLIATANQGSEATYESGFVIDKFPISRPNLTFSTLTVSNMSPEDSSIYLCSVERHPGYTFGSGTRLTVV.

As for this clonotype: Sequence at one end of the junction differs from germline and may be a read error. CDR3 coding DNA: TGCGCCAGCAGCCAAGATTCCGGGTCAGGGGATGGCTGCACCTTC. Translating it yields CASSQDSGSGDGCTF. The rearrangement joins TRBV4-3 to TRBJ1-2; TRBD1 might be the D (6 bases). CDR3 length: 15 residues. Germline-derived CDR1 and CDR2 are LGHNA and YSLEER.

J is TRBJ2-3 and V is TRBV29-1; TRBD2 matches at 8 bases. Germline loops: CDR1 SQVTM, CDR2 ANQGSEA. The length of the CDR3 is 13 residues. The CDR3 DNA reads as TGCATCGCCCAGCGGGGGCGCACAGATACGCAGTATTTT. This encodes CIAQRGRTDTQYF.

Worth noting for this clonotype: Mismatch with germline at one junction end may stem from a read error. The CDR3 DNA reads TGTGCCAGCAGTTCGGCATTATCGAATACGCGGTATTTT. It yields the protein CASSSALSNTRYF. The chain is built from TRBV6-2 or TRBV6-3 and TRBJ2-3; D unresolved. Germline V CDR1 and CDR2: MNHEY, SVGEGT. This CDR3 is built from 13 residues.

To note about this clonotype: A read error may explain this, as a much larger clone is one base away. The CDR3 end shows no conserved phenylalanine or tryptophan, and so a read error is likely. The chain carries TRBV5-1 and TRBJ2-7; D might be TRBD2 (5 bases). The CDR3 covers 12 residues. Between the trimmed V and J ends, which lost 1 base and 6 bases, there was a span of 8 bases. Germline V gene data show CDR1 as SGHRS and CDR2 as YFSETQ. CDR3 sequence: CASSLPAGEQYL. CDR3 sequence (DNA): TGCGCCAGCAGCTTGCCTGCGGGCGAGCAGTACTTA.

Remarks on this clonotype: One junction end does not reproduce the germline sequence, and a read error may be involved. The chain couples TRBV10-3 to TRBJ2-2; 11 bases are shared with TRBD2. CDR1 is ENHRY and CDR2 is SYGVKD in the germline V gene. The CDR3 sequence is 18 residues long. In nucleotides, the CDR3 is TGTGCCATCAGTGACCGGACTAGCGGGCCGGCGAACACTGGGGAGCTGTTTTTT. Translated, it gives CAISDRTSGPANTGELFF.

In the case of this clonotype: This sequence may be a read error, since a much larger clone differs from it by one base. This chain links TRBV7-8 with TRBJ2-7; D is unresolved. V was cut by 5 bases and J by 4 bases, with 12 bases left in between. Germline CDR1 SGHVS, CDR2 FQNEAQ. The CDR3 sequence is 13 residues long. The CDR3 loop reads CASSALCSYEQYF. The CDR3 DNA reads as TGTGCCAGCAGCGCTCTCTGTTCTTACGAGCAGTACTTC.

In its sample, this clonotype was seen a few times. One end of the junction fails to match germline, which may point to a read error. This chain links TRBV28 with TRBJ2-7; D remains unclear. The CDR3 covers 14 residues. Germline V gene sequence: CDR1 MDHEN, CDR2 SYDVKM. This chain's CDR3 is CAGSPSALVSEQYF. The CDR3 coding sequence is TGTGCCGGCAGTCCCTCGGCCCTCGTCTCCGAGCAGTACTTC.

Points on this clonotype: One base away lies a much larger clone, so this may be a sequencing read error. This chain connects TRBV6-4 to TRBJ1-5; no definite D call. This CDR3 is 13 amino acids long. Trimming shortened V by 7 bases and J by 6 bases, and 13 bases separated the two germline ends. Germline CDR1 is MRHNA and CDR2 is SNTAGT. Written as DNA, the CDR3 is TGTGCCAGCAATGAGGGTGACGCTCAGCCCCAGCATTTT. It is translated as CASNEGDAQPQHF.

Note on this clonotype: The junction departs from the called germline gene at one end, perhaps through a read error. V gene TRBV11-2 combines with J gene TRBJ2-7; D perhaps matches TRBD2 (6 bases). This CDR3 is 15 amino acids long. Germline CDR1 is SGHAT and CDR2 is FQNNGV. Here the CDR3 reads CASILTLAGASEQYF. In nucleotides, the CDR3 is TGTGCCAGCATCTTAACCCTAGCTGGGGCTAGCGAACAGTACTTC. Together with reference TRBV11-2 and TRBJ2-7, the CDR3 gives the full variable domain: EAGVAQSPRYKIIEKRQSVAFWCNPISGHATLYWYQQILGQGPKLLIQFQNNGVVDDSQLPKDRFSAERLKGVDSTLKIQPAKLEDSAVYLCASILTLAGASEQYFGPGTRLTVT.

About this clonotype: The junction departs from germline at one end; a sequencing error may be responsible. This rearrangement joins TRBV5-6 to TRBJ2-1; D uncertain. CDR1 is SGHDT, CDR2 YYEEEE, per germline. The CDR3 consists of 17 residues. Written as DNA, the CDR3 is TGTGCCAGCAACTTGGGATTGGGCTCATCAGGATACAAAGAACAGTTCTTC. Protein product: CASNLGLGSSGYKEQFF.

With respect to this clonotype: The junction departs from the called germline gene at one end, perhaps through a read error. The chain carries TRBV11-2 and TRBJ2-1, with D possibly matching TRBD2 (6 bases). Germline CDR1 SGHAT, CDR2 FQNNGV. The CDR3 runs 15 residues. Written as DNA, the CDR3 is TGTGCCAGCAACTTAGAGCGGGTGTCATGGAATGAGCAGTTCTTC. Protein sequence: CASNLERVSWNEQFF. The whole variable domain, filled in from reference TRBV11-2 and TRBJ2-1, reads EAGVAQSPRYKIIEKRQSVAFWCNPISGHATLYWYQQILGQGPKLLIQFQNNGVVDDSQLPKDRFSAERLKGVDSTLKIQPAKLEDSAVYLCASNLERVSWNEQFFGPGTRLTVL.

To note about this clonotype: One end of the junction fails to match germline, which may point to a read error. The V and J genes are TRBV29-1 and TRBJ2-2; possibly TRBD1 or TRBD2 for D (5 bases each). The germline V gene encodes CDR1 SQVTM and CDR2 ANQGSEA. This CDR3 comprises 14 residues. DNA of the CDR3: TGCAGTGTTGACGCAGGGACGAACATCGGGGAGCTGTTTTTT. Translating it yields CSVDAGTNIGELFF.

This chain uses TRBV29-1 with TRBJ2-2, with TRBD2 identical over 7 bases. This CDR3 has 15 residues. Germline lookup yields CDR1 SQVTM and CDR2 ANQGSEA. CDR3 bases: TGCAGTATTGTCACGGCGGGAGCGTACACCGGGGAGCTGTTTTTT. Its translation is CSIVTAGAYTGELFF.

In regard to this clonotype: A junction boundary mismatches the germline segment, possibly from a read error. CDR3 sequence (DNA): TGTGCCAGCAGTTTATTAGGGTCTAGCAGGAGGTTTTCTAATGAACAGTTCTTC. Its translation: CASSLLGSSRRFSNEQFF. The V call is TRBV28, the J call TRBJ2-1, with D possibly being TRBD2 (5 bases). The CDR3 covers 18 residues. Germline CDR1 is MDHEN and CDR2 is SYDVKM.

The J gene is TRBJ2-5, the V gene TRBV12-3 or TRBV12-4; a possible D gene is TRBD1 (6 bases). Trimming pared 8 bases from V and 1 base from J, leaving 14 bases between. The CDR3 extends over 14 amino acids. CDR3 bases: TGTGCCAGCGTTCAGGGACAATCCCAAGAGACCCAGTACTTC. As protein: CASVQGQSQETQYF.

With respect to this clonotype: The conserved closing phenylalanine or tryptophan is absent in this CDR3, likely reflecting a read error. The chain recombines TRBV29-1 with TRBJ1-1; 7 bases are shared with TRBD1. Germline V CDR1 and CDR2: SQVTM, ANQGSEA. Trimming at V came to 8 bases and at J to 0 bases, leaving 12 bases not matched to a gene. The CDR3 covers 15 residues. The CDR3 sequence: CSTVLVGGLNTEAFV. The DNA for the CDR3 is TGCAGCACCGTTCTTGTAGGGGGCTTGAACACTGAAGCTTTCGTT.